This TCR beta chain was sequenced during a study of radiation and T cells in renal cell carcinoma. About the research overall: Nephrectomy followed 15 Gy stereotactic body radiation by 4 weeks.

To note about this clone: Its antigen is not identified.

There are 16 residues in the CDR3. CDR1 SGDLS and CDR2 YYNGEE come from the germline V gene. Trimming left V 1 base short and J 1 base short, with 12 bases between. Data came from immunoSEQ multiplex PCR; TCRdb stores just in-frame clones and leaves some out. This repertoire shows 140,000 or so clones, 70% to 90% found once; its top ten account for around 12%. Regarding the study as a whole: From baseline, blood top tumor clonotypes peaked at 2 weeks post-radiation.

Time point defined: baseline pretreatment blood. Treatment here: 15 Gy SBRT to primary tumor, nephrectomy 4 weeks later. Clear cell pathology was present in this patient's renal cell carcinoma. The genes are TRBV9 and TRBJ2-1, with D perhaps TRBD2 (6 bases). This clonotype originated in a woman aged 45 to 65 with renal cell carcinoma. The source material was blood, sampled from a patient whose treatment included radiotherapy and nephrectomy. CDR3 in amino acids: CASSVFWDLSYNEQFF. The CDR3 bases are TGTGCCAGCAGCGTATTCTGGGACTTATCCTACAATGAGCAGTTCTTC.